This passage covers 23 T cell receptor beta chains from one sample sequenced in a study of metastatic and nonmetastatic thyroid tumors. TCRdb ran MiXCR on the PCR reads. This table has around 23,000 clones, about a quarter appearing once. Every patient underwent thyroid surgery untreated. Sample: blood. The receptors were gathered from a male donor with papillary thyroid cancer or a benign thyroid nodule (not recorded which). Some clones in this sample may be carry-over from other donors' samples.

This clone was seen many times. The rearrangement links TRBV11-2 to TRBJ1-2, with 8 bases lining up with TRBD1. Germline CDR1 is SGHAT and CDR2 is FQNNGV. V gave up 5 bases and J gave up 6 bases; unmatched junction bases: 14. The CDR3 has 16 residues. The CDR3 DNA reads as TGTGCCAGCAGCGCCCGGGACAGGCCCCTTAGGGATGGCTACACCTTC. Translation: CASSARDRPLRDGYTF.

The chain recombines TRBV20-1 with TRBJ2-7; D is uncertain. Per the germline V gene, CDR1 is DFQATT and CDR2 is SNEGSKA (reference sequence). CDR3 size: 13 residues. Trimming left V 6 bases short and J 3 bases short, with 15 bases between. This CDR3 is CSASPIPLYEQYF. DNA of the CDR3: TGCAGTGCCAGCCCTATACCGCTCTACGAGCAGTACTTC.

This clone has at least ten counts. This chain links TRBV19 with TRBJ1-2; tentatively, D is TRBD1 (5 bases). V was cut by 6 bases and J by 7 bases, with 18 bases left in between. The CDR3 loop spans 14 amino acids. Germline-derived CDR1 and CDR2 are LNHDA and SQIVND (reference sequence). The DNA of the CDR3 is TGTGCCAGTAGACCAGGGATTGTGGTTGGTGGCTACACCTTC. It is translated as CASRPGIVVGGYTF.

In its sample, this clone was seen many times. The chain has TRBV12-3 or TRBV12-4 and TRBJ2-2; unclear D gene. This CDR3 comprises 10 residues. The V and J ends lost 4 bases and 8 bases respectively, with 2 bases between them. This chain's CDR3 is CASSSGELFF. CDR3 DNA sequence: TGTGCCAGCAGTTCAGGGGAGCTGTTTTTT.

In this sample, this clone turned up many times. The V gene is TRBV29-1, the J gene TRBJ2-1; 8 bases are a match to TRBD2. Germline V gene sequence: CDR1 SQVTM, CDR2 ANQGSEA. V shed 8 bases and J 5 bases; nucleotides not matched to a gene: 14. The CDR3 runs 15 residues. CDR3 nucleotides: TGCAGCTTTCTTCAGCGGGGGCGCCTGAACAATGAGCAGTTCTTC. This gives the protein CSFLQRGRLNNEQFF.

This clone occurred a few times. V and J are TRBV28 and TRBJ1-6; TRBD1 matches 7 bases. The germline CDR1 and CDR2 sequences are MDHEN and SYDVKM. V lost 6 bases, J lost 7 bases, and 9 bases stayed unmatched. The CDR3 totals 15 residues. DNA of the CDR3: TGTGCCAGCAGCACACGACAGGGAGGGAATTCACCCCTCCACTTT. As protein: CASSTRQGGNSPLHF.

Ten or more counts support this clone. One base away lies a much larger clone, so this may be a sequencing read error. The chain combines TRBV11-3 with TRBJ1-2; TRBD1 aligns across 8 bases. CDR3 length: 13 residues. Germline V gene sequence: CDR1 SGHNT, CDR2 YENEEA. This CDR3 is CASSLPTGDGCTF. DNA of the CDR3: TGTGCCAGCAGCTTACCGACAGGGGATGGCTGCACCTTC.

This chain connects TRBV7-8 to TRBJ1-3; no clear D. V was shortened by 1 base and J by 0 bases, with 4 bases between the two germline ends. The germline V gene encodes CDR1 SGHVS and CDR2 FQNEAQ. The CDR3 spans 14 residues. In nucleotides, the CDR3 is TGTGCCAGCAGCTTAGACAGCTCTGGAAACACCATATATTTT. The encoded protein is CASSLDSSGNTIYF.

The V and J genes are TRBV30 and TRBJ2-6; D is perhaps TRBD2 (5 bases). V lost 4 bases to trimming and J lost 0 bases, with 13 bases between them. Germline V gene data show CDR1 as GTSNPN and CDR2 as SVGIG (reference sequence). The CDR3 is 16 residues long. As DNA, the CDR3 is TGTGCCTGGACGAGGGAAGGGATCTCTGGGGCCAACGTCCTGACTTTC. It translates to CAWTREGISGANVLTF.

As regards this clone: This sequence may be a read error, since a much larger clone differs from it by one base. Within the sample, other DNA sequences also encode this same CDR3. This chain joins TRBV10-2 and TRBJ2-3; D not certain. Deletions cut 2 bases from V and 6 bases from J, with 3 bases between. The CDR3 covers 11 residues. The germline V gene has CDR1 WSHSY and CDR2 SAAADI. CDR3 in amino acids: CASSEGDTQYF. In nucleotides, the CDR3 is TGCGCCAGCAGTGAGGGTGATACGCAGTATTTT.

The chain carries TRBV20-1 and TRBJ1-1; D is unresolved. Germline V gives CDR1 DFQATT, CDR2 SNEGSKA (reference sequence). V was clipped by 8 bases and J by 3 bases, with 10 bases between them. The CDR3 is 11 amino acids. In DNA form, the CDR3 reads TGCAGTCCTCCAGTATACACTGAAGCTTTCTTT. Residues: CSPPVYTEAFF.

This clone was picked up many times. V is TRBV6-1 and J is TRBJ1-5, with D possibly TRBD1 on 5 matching bases. V lost 11 bases, J lost 6 bases, and 23 bases lay in between. Per the germline V gene, CDR1 is MNHNS and CDR2 is SASEGT. This CDR3 has 15 residues. The CDR3 sequence is CASSPWGGVGQPQHF. CDR3 DNA sequence: TGTGCCTCGTCGCCGTGGGGGGGAGTAGGTCAGCCCCAGCATTTT.

Regarding this clone: Other DNA sequences in the sample encode the same CDR3. The chain combines TRBV2 with TRBJ2-1; unclear D gene. V lost 7 bases to trimming and J lost 7 bases, with 5 bases between them. From germline, CDR1 is SNHLY and CDR2 FYNNEI. This CDR3 has 10 amino acids. The CDR3 region is CASKLNEQFF. The CDR3 coding sequence is TGTGCCAGCAAACTTAATGAGCAGTTCTTC.

This clone was seen many times. The rearrangement uses TRBV5-4 and TRBJ1-2, with D tentatively TRBD1 (5 bases). V lost 3 bases and J lost 8, with 14 bases in between. CDR1 is SGHNT, CDR2 YYREEE, per germline (reference sequence). The CDR3 has 13 amino acids. CDR3 coding DNA: TGTGCCAGCAGCTCTTGGGACTCTGGAGGCTACACCTTC. Its translation is CASSSWDSGGYTF.

This clone was recorded at least ten times. The V call is TRBV2, the J call TRBJ2-1; the D call may be TRBD1 or TRBD2 (5 bases each). The V gene lost 4 bases and the J gene lost 0 bases, with 16 bases spanning the gap. This CDR3 comprises 17 residues. Germline CDR1 reads SNHLY; CDR2 reads FYNNEI. The CDR3, as DNA: TGTGCCAGCAGTGCCCTACCGGGGCCCAGCTCCTACAATGAGCAGTTCTTC. Amino acid sequence: CASSALPGPSSYNEQFF.

This clone was seen at least ten times. The chain joins TRBV6-1 to TRBJ2-1; weak D call: TRBD2 (7 bases). V lost 6 bases to trimming and J lost 10 bases, with 22 bases between them. Germline V gene data show CDR1 as MNHNS and CDR2 as SASEGT. This CDR3 has 15 residues. This CDR3 is CASRLEGGFLTEQFF. The CDR3 DNA reads TGTGCCAGCAGGCTCGAGGGGGGGTTCCTAACCGAGCAGTTCTTC.

This clone was counted ten times or more. This sample also contains other DNA sequences that code for the same CDR3. V gene TRBV5-4 combines with J gene TRBJ1-2; maybe TRBD1 (6 bases). CDR3 length equals 16 residues. The V gene's germline CDR1 is SGHNT and CDR2 YYREEE (reference sequence). With 4 bases removed from V and 0 bases from J, the gap between germline ends came to 16 bases. The CDR3 sequence: CASSRQTGRTNYGYTF. The DNA for the CDR3 is TGTGCCAGCAGCCGACAAACAGGGCGAACTAACTATGGCTACACCTTC.

This clone was seen many times. The V call is TRBV20-1, the J call TRBJ2-3, with D perhaps TRBD2 (6 bases). V gave up 2 bases and J gave up 2 bases, with 11 bases separating them. Germline CDR1 and CDR2: DFQATT and SNEGSKA (reference sequence). The CDR3 has 14 residues. CDR3 coding DNA: TGCAGTGCTAGACCGGGAGCCAACACAGATACGCAGTATTTT. Translation: CSARPGANTDTQYF.

For this clone: The same CDR3 also results from other DNA sequences found in this sample. The chain recombines TRBV2 with TRBJ2-7; D not certain. Germline CDR1 is SNHLY and CDR2 is FYNNEI. V lost 7 bases, J lost 6 bases, and 10 bases lay in between. The CDR3 spans 11 residues. CDR3 protein: CASTGKAEQYF. In DNA, the CDR3 is TGTGCCAGCACCGGCAAGGCCGAGCAGTACTTC.

J is TRBJ1-2 and V is TRBV4-3, with 10 positions matching TRBD1. From germline, CDR1 is LGHNA and CDR2 YSLEER. The CDR3 is 17 amino acids. The J segment lost 6 bases and the V segment lost 4 bases, leaving 14 bases of the junction unmatched. The CDR3 sequence is CASSLELVGQGEDGYTF. CDR3 in DNA: TGCGCCAGCAGCCTGGAACTCGTCGGACAGGGGGAGGATGGCTACACCTTC.

This clone was seen ten or more times. The chain carries TRBV5-6 and TRBJ2-7; TRBD1 is a possible D gene (6 bases). CDR3 length equals 16 residues. V gave up 5 bases and J gave up 3 bases, with 21 bases separating them. CDR1 and CDR2 (germline): SGHDT, YYEEEE. Written as DNA, the CDR3 is TGTGCCAGCAGGTATTTTTCGACAGGAGCGTACTACGAGCAGTACTTC. It codes for CASRYFSTGAYYEQYF.

This clone occurred many times. The sample holds other DNA sequences that translate to the same CDR3. The rearrangement uses TRBV7-6 and TRBJ2-7, with 13 bases lining up with TRBD2. There are 15 residues in the CDR3. Germline CDR1 is SGHVS and CDR2 is FNYEAQ. V shed 5 bases, J shed 3 bases, and the junction held 4 bases outside the gene matches. The CDR3 sequence is CASSPRTSGGYEQYF. The CDR3 DNA reads as TGTGCCAGCAGCCCTCGGACTAGCGGGGGCTACGAGCAGTACTTC.

This clone was seen many times. The rearrangement links TRBV29-1 to TRBJ1-2; TRBD1 is a possible D gene (6 bases). The CDR3 is 12 residues long. Trimming took off 6 bases at V and 9 bases at J, with 17 bases between the two ends. The germline V gene encodes CDR1 SQVTM and CDR2 ANQGSEA. As DNA, the CDR3 is TGCAGCGTCAAGGAGGGGGGGGATCGCTACACCTTC. Protein product: CSVKEGGDRYTF.